The next 16 T cell receptor beta chains were all read from a single sample in a study of cytomegalovirus exposure and HLA in healthy donors. The PCR ran on 60 Vbeta and 13 Jbeta primers. Sequencing was performed with immunoSEQ multiplex PCR; in TCRdb, only in-frame clones are kept and a portion is missing. The profile shows 150,000 to 200,000 clones, around 83% of them singletons. The specimen sequenced was PBMCs. These receptor sequences come from a man aged 25 to 45 in good health and CMV-seropositive.

As regards this clone: The junction differs from germline at one of its ends, possibly a read error. CDR3 protein: CASSPGTETYEQYF. DNA of the CDR3: TGTGCCAGCAGCCCCGGGACAGAGACCTACGAGCAGTACTTC. J is TRBJ2-7 and V is TRBV4-1; 7 nucleotides align to TRBD1. CDR3 size: 14 residues. Per germline, CDR1 MGHRA and CDR2 YSYEKL.

This chain uses TRBV7-2 with TRBJ2-1, with TRBD2 matching 11 bases. After removal of 5 bases from V and 5 bases from J, the junction contained 8 bases not matched to a gene. This CDR3 has 16 amino acids. In germline, CDR1 is SGHTA, CDR2 FQGNSA. CDR3 DNA: TGTGCCAGCAGCCAACAGGGACTAGCGGTTCACAATGAGCAGTTCTTC. Translating gives CASSQQGLAVHNEQFF.

The chain joins TRBV4-2 to TRBJ1-2, with 8 bases lining up with TRBD1. The CDR3 is made up of 15 amino acids. V was clipped by 4 bases and J by 6 bases; unmatched bases: 10. Germline V gene data show CDR1 as LGHNA and CDR2 as YNFKEQ. The CDR3 DNA reads as TGTGCCAGCAGCCCCCGGGACAGGCCTAGGGATGGCTACACCTTC. It codes for CASSPRDRPRDGYTF.

This CDR3 reads CASMRGDHEQYF. The CDR3 nucleotides are TGTGCCAGCATGCGGGGGGACCACGAGCAGTACTTC. This sequence joins TRBV27 and TRBJ2-7; 8 bases are a match to TRBD2. This CDR3 has 12 amino acids. With 7 bases clipped from V and 5 bases from J, the junction kept 4 bases outside the gene matches. CDR1 MNHEY and CDR2 SMNVEV come from the germline V gene (reference sequence).

The V call is TRBV15, the J call TRBJ2-7; 7 bases agree with TRBD2. From germline, CDR1 is LNHNV and CDR2 YYDKDF (reference sequence). The CDR3 is 14 residues long. V shed 1 base and J 3 bases; nucleotides not matched to a gene: 3. CDR3 coding DNA: TGTGCCACCAGCAGAGGACTAGCCGTCTACGAGCAGTACTTC. It yields the protein CATSRGLAVYEQYF.

The chain uses TRBV2 and TRBJ2-7, with 7 bases matching TRBD2. V dropped 6 bases and J dropped 5; count of bases not matched to a gene: 10. The CDR3 is made up of 14 amino acids. CDR1 is SNHLY and CDR2 is FYNNEI in the germline V gene. The CDR3 protein is CASRPGTKGNEQYF. The CDR3 region has the DNA TGTGCCAGCAGGCCCGGGACTAAGGGGAACGAGCAGTACTTC.

The rearrangement joins TRBV11-2 to TRBJ2-7; D unclear. Germline CDR1 SGHAT, CDR2 FQNNGV. This CDR3 contains 12 residues. Trimming removed 4 bases from V and 3 bases from J, with 7 bases in between. CDR3 coding DNA: TGTGCCAGCAGCTCCCCTAGCTACGAGCAGTACTTC. Encoded protein: CASSSPSYEQYF.

This clone was picked up one time. The chain links TRBV5-4 to TRBJ2-1; 7 bases are a match to TRBD1. Germline values: CDR1 SGHNT, CDR2 YYREEE (reference sequence). The CDR3 is 15 residues long. V dropped 0 bases and J dropped 9; count of bases not matched to a gene: 9. As DNA, the CDR3 is TGTGCCAGCAGCTTGGATTTGACAGGGTTCGGTGAGCAGTTCTTC. Translated: CASSLDLTGFGEQFF.

Details on this clone: Other DNA sequences of this sample code for an identical CDR3. The chain combines TRBV5-1 with TRBJ2-1, with D possibly matching TRBD2 (6 bases). The CDR3 spans 16 residues. Deletions cut 0 bases from V and 0 bases from J, with 10 bases between. The germline V gene encodes CDR1 SGHRS and CDR2 YFSETQ. The CDR3 DNA sequence: TGCGCCAGCAGCTTGGTTGCGGGAAGCTCCTACAATGAGCAGTTCTTC. Residues: CASSLVAGSSYNEQFF.

This clone was picked up a small number of times. One junction end does not reproduce the germline sequence, and a read error may be involved. The chain combines TRBV7-9 with TRBJ1-2; tentatively, D is TRBD1 (5 bases). CDR3 size: 14 residues. Germline CDR1 SEHNR, CDR2 FQNEAQ (reference sequence). CDR3: CSSSPKGQGYRYTF. CDR3 DNA sequence: TGTTCCAGCAGCCCTAAGGGCCAGGGTTACCGCTACACCTTC.

V and J are TRBV7-9 and TRBJ2-7; 7 bases match TRBD2. Germline CDR1 reads SEHNR; CDR2 reads FQNEAQ (reference sequence). The CDR3 consists of 16 residues. V shed 5 bases and J 0 bases; nucleotides not matched to a gene: 10. CDR3 loop: CASSVTMGGSSYEQYF. CDR3 sequence (DNA): TGTGCCAGCAGCGTGACTATGGGCGGGAGCTCCTACGAGCAGTACTTC.

The rearrangement joins TRBV5-4 to TRBJ1-1; D ambiguous. The germline V gene encodes CDR1 SGHNT and CDR2 YYREEE (reference sequence). V was clipped by 3 bases and J by 0 bases, with 15 bases between them. CDR3 length equals 16 residues. CDR3 protein: CASSSGAQAMNTEAFF. The CDR3, as DNA: TGTGCCAGCAGCTCGGGAGCGCAGGCGATGAACACTGAAGCTTTCTTT.

This chain connects TRBV4-1 to TRBJ2-1, with 7 bases matching TRBD2. This CDR3 comprises 17 residues. Trimming removed 0 bases from V and 0 bases from J; junction bases left unmatched: 5. The germline V gene encodes CDR1 MGHRA and CDR2 YSYEKL. The CDR3 bases are TGCGCCAGCAGCCAAGAGTTCGAGCGGGGCTCCTACAATGAGCAGTTCTTC. Residues: CASSQEFERGSYNEQFF.

A single count supports this clone. The genes are TRBV19 and TRBJ2-1, with D tentatively TRBD1 (6 bases). Trimming pared 2 bases from V and 6 bases from J, leaving 14 bases between. The CDR3 is 15 residues long. Per the germline V gene, CDR1 is LNHDA and CDR2 is SQIVND (reference sequence). This CDR3 is CASSISGQASNEQFF. CDR3 sequence (DNA): TGTGCCAGTAGTATATCGGGACAAGCGAGCAATGAGCAGTTCTTC.

This clone has only one observation. This chain joins TRBV29-1 and TRBJ2-1; possible D gene TRBD1, 6 bases. From germline, CDR1 is SQVTM and CDR2 ANQGSEA. The CDR3 totals 14 residues. The V end lost 6 bases, the J end lost 1 base, and 13 bases lay between the germline ends. The CDR3 protein is CSVDRPWSYNEQFF. CDR3 DNA sequence: TGCAGCGTCGACAGGCCCTGGTCCTACAATGAGCAGTTCTTC.

The V call is TRBV7-9, the J call TRBJ2-3, with D perhaps matching TRBD1 (8 bases). Trimming left V 5 bases short and J 4 bases short, with 16 bases between. Germline V lookup: CDR1 SEHNR, CDR2 FQNEAQ (reference sequence). There are 15 residues in the CDR3. The CDR3 here is CASSKNRGGADTQYF. DNA of the CDR3: TGTGCCAGCAGCAAAAACAGGGGGGGCGCAGATACGCAGTATTTT.